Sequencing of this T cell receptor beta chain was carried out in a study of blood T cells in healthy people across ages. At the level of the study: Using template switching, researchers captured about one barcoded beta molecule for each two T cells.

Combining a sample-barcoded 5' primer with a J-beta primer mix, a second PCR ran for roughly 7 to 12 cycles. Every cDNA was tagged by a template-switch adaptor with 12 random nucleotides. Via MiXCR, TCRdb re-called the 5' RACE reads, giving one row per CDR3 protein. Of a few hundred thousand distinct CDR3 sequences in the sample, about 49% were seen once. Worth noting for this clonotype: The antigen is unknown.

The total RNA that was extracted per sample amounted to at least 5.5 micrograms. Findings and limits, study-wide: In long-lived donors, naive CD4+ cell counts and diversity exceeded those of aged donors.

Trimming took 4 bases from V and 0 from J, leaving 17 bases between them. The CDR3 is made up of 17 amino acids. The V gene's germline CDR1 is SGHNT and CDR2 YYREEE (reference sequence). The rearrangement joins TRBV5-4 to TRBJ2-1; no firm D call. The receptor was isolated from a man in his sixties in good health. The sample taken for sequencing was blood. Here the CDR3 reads CASSPPPRVGSYNEQFF. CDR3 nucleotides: TGTGCCAGCAGCCCCCCTCCCCGGGTAGGCTCCTACAATGAGCAGTTCTTC.